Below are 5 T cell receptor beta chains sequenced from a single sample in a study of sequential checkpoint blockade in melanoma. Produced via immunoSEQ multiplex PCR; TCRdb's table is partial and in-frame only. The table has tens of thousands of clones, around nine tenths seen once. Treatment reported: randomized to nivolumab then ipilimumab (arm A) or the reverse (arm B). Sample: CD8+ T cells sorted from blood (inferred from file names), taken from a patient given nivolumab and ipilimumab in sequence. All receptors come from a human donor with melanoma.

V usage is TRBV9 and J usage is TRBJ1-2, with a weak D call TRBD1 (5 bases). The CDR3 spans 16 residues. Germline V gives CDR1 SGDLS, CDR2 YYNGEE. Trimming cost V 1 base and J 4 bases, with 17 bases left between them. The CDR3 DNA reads TGTGCCAGCAGCGTAAGCCAGGGTCCGGAAGGCTATGGCTACACCTTC. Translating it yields CASSVSQGPEGYGYTF.

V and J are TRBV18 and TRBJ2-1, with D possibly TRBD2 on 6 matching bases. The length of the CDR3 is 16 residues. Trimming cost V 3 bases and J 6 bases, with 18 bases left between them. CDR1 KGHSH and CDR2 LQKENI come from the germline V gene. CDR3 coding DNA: TGTGCCAGCTCACCCCCGGACGGGGACTTATCCAATGAGCAGTTCTTC. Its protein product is CASSPPDGDLSNEQFF.

CDR3 loop: CASSPDGSNNNEQFF. The CDR3 DNA reads TGTGCCAGCAGCCCCGACGGGAGTAACAACAATGAGCAGTTCTTC. The chain combines TRBV5-4 with TRBJ2-1; tentative D call: TRBD2 (6 bases). The length of the CDR3 is 15 residues. V gave up 4 bases and J gave up 5 bases, with 16 bases separating them. The germline CDR1 and CDR2 sequences are SGHNT and YYREEE (reference sequence).

CDR3 DNA: TGTGCCAGCAGTTACGCACAGAACGGCGAAAAACTGTTTTTT. Translated, it gives CASSYAQNGEKLFF. This chain uses TRBV6-5 with TRBJ1-4; D is unclear. Trimming stripped 2 bases from V and 8 bases from J, with 12 bases between. The CDR3 is made up of 14 amino acids. Germline values: CDR1 MNHEY, CDR2 SVGAGI.

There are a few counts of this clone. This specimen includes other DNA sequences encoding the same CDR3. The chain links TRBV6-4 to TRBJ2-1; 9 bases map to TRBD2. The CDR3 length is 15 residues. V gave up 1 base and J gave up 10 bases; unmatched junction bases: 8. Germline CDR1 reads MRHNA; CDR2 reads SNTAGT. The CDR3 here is CASSDFAGGLNEQFF. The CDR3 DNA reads TGTGCCAGCAGTGACTTTGCGGGGGGGCTCAACGAGCAGTTCTTC.